The 13 T cell receptor beta chains below all came from one sample that was sequenced in a study of shared clonotypes between healthy human individuals. CD45RO-negative CD8 cells positively selected for CCR7 made up the naive population, which excluded terminally differentiated effector memory CD45RA+ cells. Sequencing used immunoSEQ multiplex PCR; TCRdb keeps in-frame clones, though not all of them. The repertoire holds around 560,000 clones, about 95% seen once, with 0.11% in the top ten. Sequencing was done on a sample of naive CD8+ T cells sorted from blood. These receptors originate from a woman aged 25 to 39 in good health.

The chain carries TRBV7-6 and TRBJ2-7; TRBD1 matches at 7 bases. Unmatched junction bases numbered 3, after V lost 3 bases and J lost 4 bases. Germline-derived CDR1 and CDR2 are SGHVS and FNYEAQ. The CDR3 consists of 13 residues. The CDR3 nucleotides are TGTGCCAGCAGCTTCGGACAGGAGTACGAGCAGTACTTC. Translating it yields CASSFGQEYEQYF.

This rearrangement joins TRBV9 to TRBJ2-5, with no clear D. Germline V gives CDR1 SGDLS, CDR2 YYNGEE. The CDR3 covers 13 residues. Trimming cost V 0 bases and J 7 bases, with 10 bases left between them. CDR3 in DNA: TGTGCCAGCAGCGTAGAGATTAGTGGGACCCAGTACTTC. This codes for CASSVEISGTQYF.

This clone was seen only once. The chain is built from TRBV7-9 and TRBJ2-7; 7 bases line up with TRBD2. This CDR3 has 17 amino acids. V trimming: 3 bases; J trimming: 5 bases; junction bases outside the gene matches: 16. Germline CDR1 is SEHNR and CDR2 is FQNEAQ (reference sequence). The CDR3 DNA follows: TGTGCCAGCAGCTTGGGAGGGGCGGGAGAACACGTGCACGAGCAGTACTTC. Its protein product is CASSLGGAGEHVHEQYF.

Worth noting for this clone: In the same sample, other DNA sequences code for this CDR3. This chain connects TRBV5-1 to TRBJ2-7; D remains ambiguous. Germline lookup yields CDR1 SGHRS and CDR2 YFSETQ. This CDR3 comprises 12 residues. V was clipped by 2 bases and J by 4 bases, with 7 bases between them. CDR3 in amino acids: CASSLDDYEQYF. DNA of the CDR3: TGCGCCAGCAGCTTAGACGATTACGAGCAGTACTTC.

The chain carries TRBV27 and TRBJ2-7; 9 bases line up with TRBD2. V lost 2 bases, J lost 3 bases, and 2 bases stayed unmatched. Germline V gene lookup returns CDR1 MNHEY and CDR2 SMNVEV (reference sequence). The CDR3 consists of 14 residues. CDR3 residues: CASSLAGGIYEQYF. The CDR3 DNA sequence: TGTGCCAGCAGTTTAGCGGGAGGGATCTACGAGCAGTACTTC.

The chain couples TRBV5-5 to TRBJ2-7; D perhaps matches TRBD2 (6 bases). The V end was cut by 5 bases, the J end by 5 bases, with 14 bases between. The CDR3 sequence is 13 residues long. The V gene's germline CDR1 is SGHKS and CDR2 YYEKEE (reference sequence). Here the CDR3 DNA reads TGTGCCAGCAGTTACACGGGGGACCACGAGCAGTACTTC. Translation gives CASSYTGDHEQYF.

The chain recombines TRBV28 with TRBJ1-5; 7 bases line up with TRBD1. The J segment lost 5 bases and the V segment lost 3 bases, leaving 10 bases of the junction unmatched. Germline loops: CDR1 MDHEN, CDR2 SYDVKM. The CDR3 loop spans 16 amino acids. The CDR3 here is CASSLFDGTDYQPQHF. The CDR3 nucleotides read TGTGCCAGCAGTTTGTTCGACGGGACAGATTATCAGCCCCAGCATTTT.

The chain recombines TRBV2 with TRBJ2-1, with 7 bases identical to TRBD2. The germline gives CDR1 SNHLY, CDR2 FYNNEI. With 9 bases clipped from V and 7 bases from J, the junction kept 12 bases outside the gene matches. The CDR3 contains 14 residues. In nucleotides, the CDR3 is TGTGCCAGGGCACGGGCGGGAGCGGTGAATGAGCAGTTCTTC. Translation gives CARARAGAVNEQFF.

V gene TRBV27 combines with J gene TRBJ2-1; 13 bases are a match to TRBD2. V dropped 6 bases and J dropped 6; count of bases not matched to a gene: 5. Germline V gives CDR1 MNHEY, CDR2 SMNVEV (reference sequence). CDR3 length equals 15 residues. The CDR3 protein is CASRLAGGPVNEQFF. The DNA for the CDR3 is TGTGCCAGCAGACTAGCGGGAGGGCCGGTCAATGAGCAGTTCTTC.

This clone occurred once. The CDR3 is CATSNGGAAGLTDTQYF. CDR3 nucleotides: TGTGCCACCAGCAATGGGGGGGCAGCGGGTCTCACAGATACGCAGTATTTT. The chain uses TRBV15 and TRBJ2-3; tentative D call: TRBD2 (7 bases). CDR3 length equals 17 residues. Germline V lookup: CDR1 LNHNV, CDR2 YYDKDF (reference sequence). Deletions cut 4 bases from V and 2 bases from J, with 19 bases between.

The chain links TRBV9 to TRBJ2-3, with 9 bases that match TRBD2. This CDR3 contains 18 residues. Looked up from germline, CDR1 is SGDLS and CDR2 is YYNGEE. Losses at the gene ends were 0 bases for V and 2 bases for J; bases not matched to a gene: 10. Here the CDR3 reads CASSVEPTSGLLTDTQYF. CDR3 nucleotide sequence: TGTGCCAGCAGCGTAGAACCCACTAGCGGGCTCCTCACAGATACGCAGTATTTT.

Remarks on this clone: This sample includes further DNA sequences coding for the same CDR3. The CDR3 loop reads CATSRDSLSYEQYF. The CDR3 DNA reads TGTGCCACCAGCCGGGACAGCCTATCCTACGAGCAGTACTTC. The genes are TRBV15 and TRBJ2-7; 7 bases are shared with TRBD1. The CDR3 length is 14 residues. V gave up 5 bases and J gave up 1 base; unmatched junction bases: 5. The germline gives CDR1 LNHNV, CDR2 YYDKDF (reference sequence).

The rearrangement joins TRBV7-9 to TRBJ2-5; TRBD1 matches 10 bases. V lost 5 bases, J lost 2 bases, and 8 bases stayed unmatched. The CDR3 has 16 residues. Germline-derived CDR1 and CDR2 are SEHNR and FQNEAQ (reference sequence). DNA for the CDR3: TGTGCCAGCAGCCCCCCGGGGACAGGGGAACAAGAGACCCAGTACTTC. This sequence encodes CASSPPGTGEQETQYF.